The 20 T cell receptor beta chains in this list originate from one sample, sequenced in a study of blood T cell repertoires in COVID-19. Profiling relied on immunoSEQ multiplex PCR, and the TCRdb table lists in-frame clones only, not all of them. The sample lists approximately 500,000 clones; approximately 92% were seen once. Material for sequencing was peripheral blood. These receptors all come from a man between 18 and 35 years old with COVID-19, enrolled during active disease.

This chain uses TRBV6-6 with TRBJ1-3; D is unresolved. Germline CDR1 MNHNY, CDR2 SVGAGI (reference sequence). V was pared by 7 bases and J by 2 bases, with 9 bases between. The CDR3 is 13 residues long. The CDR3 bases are TGTGCCAGCACCTTTGGGCCTGGAAACACCATATATTTT. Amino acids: CASTFGPGNTIYF.

The CDR3 sequence is CATKSLSGSTDTQYF. Here the CDR3 DNA reads TGTGCCACCAAGAGCTTGAGCGGGTCCACAGATACGCAGTATTTT. The J gene is TRBJ2-3, the V gene TRBV10-3; possible D gene TRBD2, 6 bases. Germline lookup yields CDR1 ENHRY and CDR2 SYGVKD. The CDR3 extends over 15 amino acids. Between the trimmed V and J ends, which lost 10 bases and 2 bases, there was a span of 19 bases.

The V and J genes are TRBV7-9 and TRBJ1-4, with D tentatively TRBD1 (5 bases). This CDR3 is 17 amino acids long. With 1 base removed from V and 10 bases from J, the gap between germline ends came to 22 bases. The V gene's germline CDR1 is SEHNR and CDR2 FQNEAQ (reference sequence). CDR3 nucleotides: TGTGCCAGCAGCTTAGAGGGAGGGGCCAGGGCCCTTGGAAAACTGTTTTTT. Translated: CASSLEGGARALGKLFF.

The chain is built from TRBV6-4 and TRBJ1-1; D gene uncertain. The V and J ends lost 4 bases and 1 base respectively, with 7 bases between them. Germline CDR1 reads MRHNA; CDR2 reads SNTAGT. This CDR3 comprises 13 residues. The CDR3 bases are TGTGCCAGCAGTGTCTGGGCGAACACTGAAGCTTTCTTT. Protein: CASSVWANTEAFF.

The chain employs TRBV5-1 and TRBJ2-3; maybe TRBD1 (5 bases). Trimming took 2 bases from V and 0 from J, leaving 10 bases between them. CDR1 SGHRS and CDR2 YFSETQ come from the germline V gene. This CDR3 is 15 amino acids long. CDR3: CASSFQGISTDTQYF. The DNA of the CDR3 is TGCGCCAGCAGCTTTCAGGGAATTAGCACAGATACGCAGTATTTT.

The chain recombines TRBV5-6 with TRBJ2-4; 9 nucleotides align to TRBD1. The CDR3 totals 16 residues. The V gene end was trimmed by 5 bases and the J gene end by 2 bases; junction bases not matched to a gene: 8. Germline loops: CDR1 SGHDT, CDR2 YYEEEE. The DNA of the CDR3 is TGTGCCAGCAGGCGCCTGACAGGGGGGTCCAAAAACATTCAGTACTTC. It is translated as CASRRLTGGSKNIQYF.

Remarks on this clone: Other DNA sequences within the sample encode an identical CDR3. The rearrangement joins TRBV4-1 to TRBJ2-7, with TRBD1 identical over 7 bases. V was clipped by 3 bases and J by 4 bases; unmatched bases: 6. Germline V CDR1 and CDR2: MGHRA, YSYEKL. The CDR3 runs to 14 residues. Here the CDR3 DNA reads TGCGCCAGCAGCCAGCGACAGGGCGCGTACGAGCAGTACTTC. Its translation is CASSQRQGAYEQYF.

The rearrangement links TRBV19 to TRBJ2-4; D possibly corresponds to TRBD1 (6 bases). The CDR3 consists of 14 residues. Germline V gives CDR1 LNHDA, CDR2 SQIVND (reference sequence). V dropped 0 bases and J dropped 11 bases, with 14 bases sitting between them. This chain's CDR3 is CASSIDRVGAVQYF. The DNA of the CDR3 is TGTGCCAGTAGTATAGATCGTGTGGGGGCAGTTCAGTACTTC.

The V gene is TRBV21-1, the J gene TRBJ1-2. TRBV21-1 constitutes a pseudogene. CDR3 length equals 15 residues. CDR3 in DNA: TGTGCCAGCAGCAAAGACGGCGGGATTAACTATGGCTACACCTTC. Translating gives CASSKDGGINYGYTF.

CDR3 loop: CATSDFPGASYNEQFF. The CDR3 nucleotides are TGTGCCACCAGTGATTTTCCGGGAGCGTCCTACAATGAGCAGTTCTTC. The chain carries TRBV24-1 and TRBJ2-1, with D perhaps matching TRBD2 (6 bases). V shed 1 base and J shed 1 base, with 10 bases lying between them. The CDR3 extends over 16 amino acids. Germline CDR1 and CDR2: KGHDR and SFDVKD.

The CDR3, as DNA: TGCGCCAGCAGCTTGAGACAGCAAGAGACCCAGTACTTC. Its protein is CASSLRQQETQYF. The chain joins TRBV5-1 to TRBJ2-5; perhaps TRBD1 as D (5 bases). Germline V gene sequence: CDR1 SGHRS, CDR2 YFSETQ. The CDR3 contains 13 residues. Trimming cost V 1 base and J 2 bases, with 6 bases left between them.

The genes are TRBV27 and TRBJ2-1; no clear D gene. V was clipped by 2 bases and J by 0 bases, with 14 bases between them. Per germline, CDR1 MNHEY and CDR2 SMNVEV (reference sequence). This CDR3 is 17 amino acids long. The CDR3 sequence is CASSLNVARSSYNEQFF. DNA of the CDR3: TGTGCCAGCAGTTTAAATGTAGCCCGGAGCTCCTACAATGAGCAGTTCTTC.

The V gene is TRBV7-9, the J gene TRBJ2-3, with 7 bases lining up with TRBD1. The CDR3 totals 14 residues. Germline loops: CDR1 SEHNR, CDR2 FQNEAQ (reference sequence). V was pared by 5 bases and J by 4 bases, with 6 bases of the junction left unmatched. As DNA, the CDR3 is TGTGCCAGCAGCCCAGGACAGGCGGCAGATACGCAGTATTTT. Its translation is CASSPGQAADTQYF. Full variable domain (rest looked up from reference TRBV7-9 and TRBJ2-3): DTGVSQNPRHKITKRGQNVTFRCDPISEHNRLYWYRQTLGQGPEFLTYFQNEAQLEKSRLLSDRFSAERPKGSFSTLEIQRTEQGDSAMYLCASSPGQAADTQYFGPGTRLTVL.

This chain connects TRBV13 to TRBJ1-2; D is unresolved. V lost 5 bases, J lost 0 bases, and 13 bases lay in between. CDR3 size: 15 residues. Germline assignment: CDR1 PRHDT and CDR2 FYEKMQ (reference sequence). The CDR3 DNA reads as TGTGCCAGCAGCGGTCGGGATTTAGCTAACTATGGCTACACCTTC. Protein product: CASSGRDLANYGYTF.

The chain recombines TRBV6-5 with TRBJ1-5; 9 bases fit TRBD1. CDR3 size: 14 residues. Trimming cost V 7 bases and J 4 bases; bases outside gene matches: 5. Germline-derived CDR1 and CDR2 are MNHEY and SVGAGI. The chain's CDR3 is CASILQGANQPQHF. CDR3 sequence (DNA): TGTGCCAGCATCTTACAGGGGGCTAATCAGCCCCAGCATTTT.

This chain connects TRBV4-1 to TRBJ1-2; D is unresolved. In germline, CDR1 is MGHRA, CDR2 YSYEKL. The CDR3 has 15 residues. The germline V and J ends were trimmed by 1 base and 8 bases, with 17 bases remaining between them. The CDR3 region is CASSQGPELRRGYTF. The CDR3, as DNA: TGCGCCAGCAGCCAAGGTCCGGAGTTGCGGAGGGGCTACACCTTC.

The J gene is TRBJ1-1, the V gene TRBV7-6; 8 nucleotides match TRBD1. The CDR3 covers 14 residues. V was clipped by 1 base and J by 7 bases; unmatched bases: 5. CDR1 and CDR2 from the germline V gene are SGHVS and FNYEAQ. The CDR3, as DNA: TGTGCCAGCAGCTTAGACAGGGGGTGGGGTGAAGCTTTCTTT. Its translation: CASSLDRGWGEAFF. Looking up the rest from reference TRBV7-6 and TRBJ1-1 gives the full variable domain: GAGVSQSPRYKVTKRGQDVALRCDPISGHVSLYWYRQALGQGPEFLTYFNYEAQQDKSGLPNDRFSAERPEGSISTLTIQRTEQRDSAMYRCASSLDRGWGEAFFGQGTRLTVV.

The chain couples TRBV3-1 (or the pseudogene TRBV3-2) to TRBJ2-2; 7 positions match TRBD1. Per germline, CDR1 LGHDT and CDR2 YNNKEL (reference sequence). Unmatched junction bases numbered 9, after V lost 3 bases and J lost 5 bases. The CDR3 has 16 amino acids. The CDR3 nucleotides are TGTGCCAGCAGCCAGGGGAGACAGGGTGTTACCGGGGAGCTGTTTTTT. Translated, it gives CASSQGRQGVTGELFF.

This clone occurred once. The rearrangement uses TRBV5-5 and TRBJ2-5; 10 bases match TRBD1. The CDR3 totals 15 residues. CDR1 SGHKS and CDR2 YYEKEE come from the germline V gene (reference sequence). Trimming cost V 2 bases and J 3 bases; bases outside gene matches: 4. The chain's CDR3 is CASSFWTGGKETQYF. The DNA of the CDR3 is TGTGCCAGCAGCTTCTGGACAGGGGGAAAAGAGACCCAGTACTTC. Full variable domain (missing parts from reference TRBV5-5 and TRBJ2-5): DAGVTQSPTHLIKTRGQQVTLRCSPISGHKSVSWYQQVLGQGPQFIFQYYEKEERGRGNFPDRFSARQFPNYSSELNVNALLLGDSALYLCASSFWTGGKETQYFGPGTRLLVL.

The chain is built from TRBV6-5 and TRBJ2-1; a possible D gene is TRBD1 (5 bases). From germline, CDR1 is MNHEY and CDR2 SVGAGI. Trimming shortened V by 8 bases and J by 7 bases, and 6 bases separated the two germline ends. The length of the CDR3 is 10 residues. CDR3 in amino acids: CASGANEQFF. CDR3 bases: TGTGCCAGCGGGGCGAATGAGCAGTTCTTC.